This T cell receptor beta chain was recorded in a study of response to subunit inactivated influenza vaccine. TCRdb recomputed calls from the RT-PCR reads with MiXCR, one row per CDR3 protein. The sample has about 530,000 distinct CDR3 sequences; roughly 13% are singletons. The V gene's germline CDR1 is SGHVS and CDR2 FQNEAQ. CDR3 length: 16 amino acids. Trimming at V came to 5 bases and at J to 2 bases, leaving 9 bases not matched to a gene. Broader study findings: Seasonal influenza vaccination, on each occasion, was suggested by the authors to recruit few new T cells.

This clonotype was counted at least ten times. What it recognizes is unknown. The sequenced sample was PBMCs from blood, obtained about 40 days after vaccination. The chain links TRBV7-8 to TRBJ2-3; the match to TRBD2 covers 8 bases. The receptor's source is a man aged 50 to 59 who received an inactivated influenza vaccine. Here the CDR3 DNA reads TGTGCCAGCAGCATAGTAGCGGGGCTTAACACAGATACGCAGTATTTT. It specifies CASSIVAGLNTDTQYF.